One and the same sample provided the 20 T cell receptor beta chains below, sequenced in a study of CD8 T cells in Susac syndrome. Random-hexamer reverse transcription was applied to about 0.5 to 1 ug RNA. TCRdb analysed the immunoSEQ multiplex PCR reads with MiXCR anew, one entry per CDR3 protein. The sample yields 150,000 or so distinct CDR3 sequences, 92% seen once. Material for sequencing was CD4+ T cells from PBMCs. Receptors were obtained from a human donor in good health.

The chain recombines TRBV3-1 with TRBJ1-4, with D tentatively TRBD1 (6 bases). Trimming cost V 2 bases and J 0 bases, with 16 bases left between them. In germline, CDR1 is LGHDT, CDR2 YNNKEL (reference sequence). The CDR3 is 18 amino acids. The CDR3 DNA reads TGTGCCAGCAGCCAAAAGGGGGGGTCTCACTCAACTAATGAAAAACTGTTTTTT. This codes for CASSQKGGSHSTNEKLFF. The complete variable domain, with remaining parts taken from reference TRBV3-1 and TRBJ1-4, reads DTAVSQTPKYLVTQMGNDKSIKCEQNLGHDTMYWYKQDSKKFLKIMFSYNNKELIINETVPNRFSPKSPDKAHLNLHINSLELGDSAVYFCASSQKGGSHSTNEKLFFGSGTQLSVL.

This clonotype was counted only a few times. The CDR3 protein is CSVSRLAGVDNEQFF. The CDR3 DNA reads as TGCAGCGTTTCTCGACTAGCGGGAGTTGACAATGAGCAGTTCTTC. The V call is TRBV29-1, the J call TRBJ2-1, with 12 bases matching TRBD2. The CDR3 totals 15 residues. Germline V gene sequence: CDR1 SQVTM, CDR2 ANQGSEA. V was pared by 5 bases and J by 5 bases, with 7 bases of the junction left unmatched.

This rearrangement joins TRBV2 to TRBJ2-3; D ambiguous. Germline CDR1 reads SNHLY; CDR2 reads FYNNEI. The V and J ends lost 7 bases and 0 bases respectively, with 8 bases between them. The CDR3 has 13 amino acids. CDR3 region: CASKAGSTDTQYF. The CDR3 DNA reads TGTGCCAGCAAGGCAGGCAGCACAGATACGCAGTATTTT.

This chain connects TRBV29-1 to TRBJ2-2, with D unclear. This CDR3 region has 12 residues. The germline V gene has CDR1 SQVTM and CDR2 ANQGSEA. V was cut by 2 bases and J by 4 bases, with 5 bases left in between. The DNA for the CDR3 is TGCAGCGTTGAATCACCCACCGGGGAGCTGTTTTTT. Its protein is CSVESPTGELFF.

The genes are TRBV30 and TRBJ2-2; a weak D match, TRBD2 (6 bases). The CDR3 spans 13 residues. Germline CDR1 is GTSNPN and CDR2 is SVGIG (reference sequence). Trimming took off 1 base at V and 9 bases at J, with 12 bases between the two ends. This chain's CDR3 is CAWSDAGRRELFF. The CDR3 coding sequence is TGTGCCTGGAGTGACGCAGGGAGGAGGGAGCTGTTTTTT.

The chain recombines TRBV30 with TRBJ1-1; maybe TRBD1 (6 bases). V shed 2 bases and J shed 1 base, with 11 bases lying between them. CDR1 and CDR2 (germline): GTSNPN, SVGIG (reference sequence). The CDR3 covers 14 residues. DNA for the CDR3: TGTGCCTGGAGTACCAGGGGAGGGAACACTGAAGCTTTCTTT. Amino acids: CAWSTRGGNTEAFF.

The J gene is TRBJ1-6, the V gene TRBV10-2; D call uncertain. CDR1 and CDR2 from the germline V gene are WSHSY and SAAADI. This CDR3 is 13 amino acids long. Trimming took off 0 bases at V and 13 bases at J, with 10 bases between the two ends. The CDR3 DNA follows: TGCGCCAGCAGTGAGTCGTCGGGTGCCCCCCTCCACTTT. Protein product: CASSESSGAPLHF.

V gene TRBV19 combines with J gene TRBJ1-2; TRBD1 aligns across 12 bases. J lost 2 bases, V lost 9 bases, and 7 bases had no gene match. This CDR3 has 15 residues. The germline V gene has CDR1 LNHDA and CDR2 SQIVND (reference sequence). The CDR3 region is CASRPGQGANYGYTF. CDR3 sequence (DNA): TGTGCCAGCCGACCGGGACAGGGGGCGAACTATGGCTACACCTTC.

The chain carries TRBV6-2 or TRBV6-3 and TRBJ2-4, with a possible D match to TRBD1 (6 bases). Trimming took off 7 bases at V and 0 bases at J, with 13 bases between the two ends. CDR3 length: 15 amino acids. The germline CDR1 and CDR2 sequences are MNHEY and SVGEGT. The CDR3 loop reads CASTRQALAKNIQYF. Written as DNA, the CDR3 is TGTGCCAGCACCAGACAGGCACTAGCCAAAAACATTCAGTACTTC.

The genes are TRBV6-7 and TRBJ1-2, with D maybe TRBD1 (5 bases). TRBV6-7 is designated an ORF whose function remains uncertain. CDR3 length equals 12 residues. V shed 5 bases and J shed 7 bases, with 11 bases lying between them. The CDR3 reads CASSPQGFGYTF. CDR3 DNA: TGTGCCAGCAGTCCCCAGGGTTTTGGCTACACCTTC.

The rearrangement uses TRBV7-9 and TRBJ2-7; D possibly corresponds to TRBD1 (6 bases). Trimming shortened V by 1 base and J by 0 bases, and 13 bases separated the two germline ends. The CDR3 length is 16 residues. CDR1 and CDR2 from the germline V gene are SEHNR and FQNEAQ (reference sequence). The DNA for the CDR3 is TGTGCCAGCAGCTTAGGGCTCCGGGACAACTCCTACGAGCAGTACTTC. Its translation: CASSLGLRDNSYEQYF.

This sequence joins TRBV11-2 and TRBJ1-4; D is perhaps TRBD1 (5 bases). V was trimmed by 3 bases and J by 3 bases, leaving 11 bases between them. In germline, CDR1 is SGHAT, CDR2 FQNNGV. CDR3 length: 15 residues. The CDR3 reads CASSLAGHPNEKLFF. DNA for the CDR3: TGTGCCAGCAGCTTGGCCGGACACCCTAATGAAAAACTGTTTTTT.

The rearrangement joins TRBV4-3 to TRBJ1-6; tentatively, D is TRBD1 (6 bases). This CDR3 has 16 residues. V lost 0 bases and J lost 10, with 16 bases in between. CDR1 and CDR2 (germline): LGHNA, YSLEER. In DNA form, the CDR3 reads TGCGCCAGCAGCCAAGAGAACAGGGCGGAGGGGTCACCCCTCCACTTT. Translating gives CASSQENRAEGSPLHF.

DNA of the CDR3: TGTGCCTGGAGGGGACAGGAAATGGGTGAGCAGTTCTTC. It yields the protein CAWRGQEMGEQFF. This chain connects TRBV30 to TRBJ2-1, with TRBD1 matching over 8 bases. The junction had 7 bases not matched to a gene; V was cut back by 3 bases and J by 9 bases. Germline-derived CDR1 and CDR2 are GTSNPN and SVGIG (reference sequence). This CDR3 comprises 13 residues.

The rearrangement uses TRBV11-2 and TRBJ2-7; 11 bases align to TRBD2. CDR3 size: 15 residues. The V gene end was trimmed by 5 bases and the J gene end by 3 bases; junction bases not matched to a gene: 6. CDR1 SGHAT and CDR2 FQNNGV come from the germline V gene. The CDR3 loop reads CASSVAGGPYYEQYF. In nucleotides, the CDR3 is TGTGCCAGCAGCGTAGCGGGAGGGCCTTACTACGAGCAGTACTTC.

A word on this clonotype: The junction differs from germline at one of its ends, possibly a read error. The genes are TRBV18 and TRBJ1-5; D possibly corresponds to TRBD1 (5 bases). The CDR3 runs 14 residues. CDR1 is KGHSH and CDR2 is LQKENI in the germline V gene. The CDR3 region is CASSPPRANQPQHF. The CDR3, as DNA: TGTGCCAGCTCCCCACCCAGGGCCAATCAGCCCCAGCATTTT.

This clonotype was counted between two and nine times. This chain uses TRBV24-1 with TRBJ2-7; TRBD2 matches 8 bases. This CDR3 is 13 amino acids long. Unmatched junction bases numbered 2, after V lost 5 bases and J lost 3 bases. Looked up from germline, CDR1 is KGHDR and CDR2 is SFDVKD. The CDR3 loop is CATSASGSYEQYF. The CDR3 DNA reads TGTGCCACCAGTGCGAGCGGGAGCTACGAGCAGTACTTC.

J is TRBJ2-3 and V is TRBV7-9, with D possibly TRBD1 on 6 matching bases. Germline loops: CDR1 SEHNR, CDR2 FQNEAQ (reference sequence). The CDR3 loop spans 15 amino acids. With 0 bases removed from V and 5 bases from J, the gap between germline ends came to 12 bases. DNA of the CDR3: TGTGCCAGCAGCTTAGCGTTGGGGGCTGGAGATACGCAGTATTTT. The encoded protein is CASSLALGAGDTQYF.

This rearrangement joins TRBV30 to TRBJ2-3; the D is unclear. The germline gives CDR1 GTSNPN, CDR2 SVGIG (reference sequence). V was shortened by 7 bases and J by 4 bases, with 15 bases between the two germline ends. The CDR3 covers 13 residues. The CDR3 here is CALGPLIADTQYF. CDR3 coding DNA: TGTGCCTTAGGACCACTCATTGCAGATACGCAGTATTTT.

V usage is TRBV20-1 and J usage is TRBJ2-3, with 9 bases fitting TRBD2. The length of the CDR3 is 15 residues. Germline-derived CDR1 and CDR2 are DFQATT and SNEGSKA (reference sequence). Trimming took 4 bases from V and 2 from J; bases not matched to a gene: 7. The CDR3 DNA reads as TGCAGTGCTACTCGGACTAGCGCTCACACAGATACGCAGTATTTT. Protein product: CSATRTSAHTDTQYF.